The 2 T cell receptor beta chains in this list originate from one sample, sequenced in a study of blood T cell repertoires in COVID-19. The protocol was immunoSEQ multiplex PCR, while the TCRdb copy is restricted to in-frame clones and leaves out a portion. The sample includes a few hundred thousand clones, nearly 90% of them seen just once. The sequenced material came from peripheral blood. The receptors shown here come from a woman aged 18-29 years who had recovered from COVID-19.

The chain joins TRBV2 to TRBJ1-2; weak D call: TRBD1 (5 bases). With 6 bases removed from V and 3 bases from J, the gap between germline ends came to 17 bases. Germline V gives CDR1 SNHLY, CDR2 FYNNEI. There are 15 residues in the CDR3. For the CDR3, the DNA is TGTGCCAGCAGCCGTAGACAGACCGAGGACTATGGCTACACCTTC. Its translation: CASSRRQTEDYGYTF.

This clone is judged medium-sized. The chain carries TRBV11-2 and TRBJ2-1, with D perhaps matching TRBD2 (6 bases). This CDR3 contains 15 residues. Germline CDR1 SGHAT, CDR2 FQNNGV. V gave up 3 bases and J gave up 8 bases, with 17 bases separating them. The CDR3 DNA sequence: TGTGCCAGCAGCTTTCTCACTAGCTGGGGCGATGAGCAGTTCTTC. Protein sequence: CASSFLTSWGDEQFF.